This T cell receptor beta chain was observed in a study of shared clonotypes between healthy human individuals. Cells designated naive CD8 were CD45RO-negative and were positively selected for CCR7, with terminally differentiated effector memory CD45RA+ cells excluded. For this clone: Its specificity is unknown.

The CDR3 has 13 residues. CDR1 and CDR2 (germline): MNHNS, SASEGT. Trimming pared 1 base from V and 3 bases from J, leaving 7 bases between. Produced via immunoSEQ multiplex PCR; TCRdb's table is partial and in-frame only. The profile shows about 2 million clones, about 95% of them singletons. Study observations and caveats: Sequencing depth was expected to affect clonotype sharing among donors. Though the depth was large, rarefaction showed that sorted-subset sequencing was incomplete. Between a handful of donors, naive CD4 clonotypes were shared at a level of about 5%.

V and J are TRBV6-1 and TRBJ2-7; no definite D call. The TCR was taken from a man younger than 35 in good health. Sequencing input: naive CD8+ T cells sorted from blood. CDR3: CASSEGFIYEQYF. In nucleotides, the CDR3 is TGTGCCAGCAGTGAAGGTTTTATCTACGAGCAGTACTTC.